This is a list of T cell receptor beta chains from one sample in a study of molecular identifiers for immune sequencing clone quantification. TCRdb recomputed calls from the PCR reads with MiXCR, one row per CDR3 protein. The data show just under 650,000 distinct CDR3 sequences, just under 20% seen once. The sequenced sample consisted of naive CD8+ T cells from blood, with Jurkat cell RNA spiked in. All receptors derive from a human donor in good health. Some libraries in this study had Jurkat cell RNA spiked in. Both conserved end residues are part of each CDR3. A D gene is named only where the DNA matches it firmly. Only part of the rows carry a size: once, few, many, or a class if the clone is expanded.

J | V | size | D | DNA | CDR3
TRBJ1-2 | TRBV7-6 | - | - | TGTGCCAGCAGCTCTGTCGACCTTAACTATGGCTACACCTTC | CASSSVDLNYGYTF
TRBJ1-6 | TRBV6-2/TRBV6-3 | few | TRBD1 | TGTGCCAGCAGTTCGGGACAGCACTCCTATAATTCACCCCTCCACTTT | CASSSGQHSYNSPLHF
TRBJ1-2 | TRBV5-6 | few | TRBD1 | TGTGCCAGCAGCTTGGCAGGGGGCAGAAACTATGGCTACACCTTC | CASSLAGGRNYGYTF
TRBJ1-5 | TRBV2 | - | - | TGTGCCAGCAGTGAATGGGGCGAGGGCAATCAGCCCCAGCATTTT | CASSEWGEGNQPQHF
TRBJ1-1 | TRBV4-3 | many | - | TGCGCCAGCAGCCAAGATGTCGACAACCCGCCGAACACTGAAGCTTTCTTT | CASSQDVDNPPNTEAFF
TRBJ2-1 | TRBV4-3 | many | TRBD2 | TGCGCCAGCAGCCAGGGGTTTAGCGGGAGGGCCCACAATGAGCAGTTCTTC | CASSQGFSGRAHNEQFF
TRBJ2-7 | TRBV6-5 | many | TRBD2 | TGTGCCAGCAGTTACTCGAGCGGGAGGAGCTCCTACGAGCAGTACTTC | CASSYSSGRSSYEQYF
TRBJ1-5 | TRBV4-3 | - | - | TGCGCCAGCAGCCAAGTTCCAGGGGATCAGCCCCAGCATTTT | CASSQVPGDQPQHF
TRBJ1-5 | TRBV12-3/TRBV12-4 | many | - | TGTGCCAGCAGCCCCCTGAGGGATGGGCAGCCCCAGCATTTT | CASSPLRDGQPQHF
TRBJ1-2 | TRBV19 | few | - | TGTGCCAGTAGTCCACCCCCCGGGGGGAATCTCCACTATGGCTACACCTTC | CASSPPPGGNLHYGYTF
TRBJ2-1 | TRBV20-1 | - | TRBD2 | TGCAGTGCAAAGACTAGCGGATACAATGAGCAGTTCTTC | CSAKTSGYNEQFF
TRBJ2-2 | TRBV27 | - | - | TGTGCCAGCAGCCTCGGACGGGGCACCGGGGAGCTGTTTTTT | CASSLGRGTGELFF
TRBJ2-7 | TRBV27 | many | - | TGTGCCAGCAGCGACCTAGATTCCCCCTACGAGCAGTACTTC | CASSDLDSPYEQYF
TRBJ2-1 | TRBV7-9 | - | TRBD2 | TGTGCCGGCAGCCCCCCCGGGGGGGGGCTGAGATACAATGAGCAGTTCTTC | CAGSPPGGGLRYNEQFF
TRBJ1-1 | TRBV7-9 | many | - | TGTGCCAGCAGCTTAGATTTAGGGGAAGAGACTGAAGCTTTCTTT | CASSLDLGEETEAFF
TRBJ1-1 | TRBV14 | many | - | TGTGCCAGCAGCCAAGATTTGGGGGGACGGTCGAACACTGAAGCTTTCTTT | CASSQDLGGRSNTEAFF
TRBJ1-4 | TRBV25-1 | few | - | TGTGCCAGCAGTGAGTCGGGCATTAATGAAAAACTGTTTTTT | CASSESGINEKLFF
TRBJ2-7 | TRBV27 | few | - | TGTGCCAGCAGTCAAACGGGGGCAGGGACCTACGAGCAGTACTTC | CASSQTGAGTYEQYF
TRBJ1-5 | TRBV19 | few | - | TGTGCCAGTAGTATCGTGGGCAGGAGCAATCAGCCCCAGCATTTT | CASSIVGRSNQPQHF
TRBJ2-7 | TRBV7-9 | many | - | TGTGCCAGCAGCTACGAACAGGGATTAGGGCAGTACGAGCAGTACTTC | CASSYEQGLGQYEQYF
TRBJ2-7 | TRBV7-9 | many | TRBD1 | TGTGCCAGCAGCTTAGGCGGACAGGGGGCAATAGAGCAGTACTTC | CASSLGGQGAIEQYF
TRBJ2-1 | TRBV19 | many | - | TGTGCCAGTAGTATATCTAGCGCCTCTGAGCAGTTCTTC | CASSISSASEQFF
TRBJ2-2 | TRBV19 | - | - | TGTGCCAGTAGTATTGTGACAGCTAACACCGGGGAGCTGCTTTTT | CASSIVTANTGELLF
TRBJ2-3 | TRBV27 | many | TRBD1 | TGTGCCAGTACGACGCTACAGGGGATCGCAGATACGCAGTATTTT | CASTTLQGIADTQYF
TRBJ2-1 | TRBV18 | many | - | TGTGCCAGCTCACCACCGGGGGATGAGCAGTTCTTC | CASSPPGDEQFF
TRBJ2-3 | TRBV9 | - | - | TGTGCCAGCTCGGAAGGGGTGGGGTCGGCAGATACGCAGTATTTT | CASSEGVGSADTQYF
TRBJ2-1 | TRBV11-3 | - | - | TGTGCCAGCAGCCCTGGGTCAAAGAGGGATGAGCAGTTCTTC | CASSPGSKRDEQFF
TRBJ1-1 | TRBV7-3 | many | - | TGTGCCAGCAGCTTAATGGGTAGGGATGAAGCTTTCTTT | CASSLMGRDEAFF
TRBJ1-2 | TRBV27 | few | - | TGTGCCAGCAGTTTTCTGGGGACTAACTATGGCTACACCTTC | CASSFLGTNYGYTF
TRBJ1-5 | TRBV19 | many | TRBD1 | TGTGCCAGTAGTATAACAGGGGGCGATCAGCCCCAGCATTTT | CASSITGGDQPQHF
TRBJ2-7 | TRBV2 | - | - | TGTGTCAGCAGTGGGTTGAGGGACGAGCAGTACTTC | CVSSGLRDEQYF
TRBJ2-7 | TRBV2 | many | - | TGTGCCAGCAGTGAGGGTAGCGGCGTCTCCTACGAGCAGTACTTC | CASSEGSGVSYEQYF
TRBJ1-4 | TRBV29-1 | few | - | TGCAGCGCCCTCTTTGAAAAACTGTTTTTT | CSALFEKLFF
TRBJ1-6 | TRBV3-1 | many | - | TGTGCCAGCAGCCAAGATTCGTCCTATTCACCCCTCCACTTT | CASSQDSSYSPLHF
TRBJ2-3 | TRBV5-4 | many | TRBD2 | TGTGCCAGCAATAGACTAGCGGGGGGTTCAAGCACAGATACGCAGTATTTT | CASNRLAGGSSTDTQYF
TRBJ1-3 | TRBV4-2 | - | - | TGTGCCAGCAGCCAAGCTGGACATCTTAACTCTGGAAACACCATATATTTT | CASSQAGHLNSGNTIYF
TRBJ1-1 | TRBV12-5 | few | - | TGTGCTAGTGGAATACCGGGACTGACTGAAGCTTTCTTT | CASGIPGLTEAFF
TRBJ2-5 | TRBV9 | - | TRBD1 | TGTACCAGCAGCTCAGGACAGGGTCGGGAGACCCAGTACTTC | CTSSSGQGRETQYF
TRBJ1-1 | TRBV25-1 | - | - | TGTGCCAGCAGTGGGATCCTGGGACGACGGACTGAAGCTTTCTTT | CASSGILGRRTEAFF
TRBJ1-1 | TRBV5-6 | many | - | TGTGCCAGCAGCTGGGGGGGGGCTGAAGCTTTCTTT | CASSWGGAEAFF
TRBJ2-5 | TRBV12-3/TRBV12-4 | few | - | TGTGCCGGCAGTCCCTCACAGGGTTTTGGCGAGACCCAGTACTTC | CAGSPSQGFGETQYF
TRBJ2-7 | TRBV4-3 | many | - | TGCGCCAGCAGCCAAGATAGGAACCCGTCCTACGAGCAGTACTTC | CASSQDRNPSYEQYF
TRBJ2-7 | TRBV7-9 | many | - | TGTGCCAGCAGCACATCCGTCGGGGAGGGGGTAGCGTCCTACGAGCAGTACTTC | CASSTSVGEGVASYEQYF
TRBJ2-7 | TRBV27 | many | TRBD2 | TGTGCCAGCAGTTCCGACCCGGGACTAGCGGGGTTCTACGAGCAGTACTTC | CASSSDPGLAGFYEQYF
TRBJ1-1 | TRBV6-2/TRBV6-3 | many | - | TGTGCCAGCACCGCACAGGGGAACACTGAAGCTTTCTTT | CASTAQGNTEAFF
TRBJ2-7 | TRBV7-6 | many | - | TGTGCCAGCAGCTTGGGACTCACCACCTACGAGCAGTACTTC | CASSLGLTTYEQYF
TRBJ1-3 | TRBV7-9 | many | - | TGTGCCAGCAGTACACAGGGATTCTCTGGAAACACCATATATTTT | CASSTQGFSGNTIYF
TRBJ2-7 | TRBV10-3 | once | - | TGTGCCATCAGTGATGCCTCCTACGAGCAGTGCTTC | CAISDASYEQCF
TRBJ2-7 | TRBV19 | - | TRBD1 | TGTGCCAGTAGTACCGGGACAGGGGGTACCTACGAGCAGTACTTC | CASSTGTGGTYEQYF
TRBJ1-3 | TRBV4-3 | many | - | TGCGCCAGCAGCCAAGATCCCACCGGGTTCGGAAACACCATATATTTT | CASSQDPTGFGNTIYF
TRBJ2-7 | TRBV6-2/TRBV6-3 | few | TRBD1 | TGTGCCAGCAGCCTAGGGACACAGGGGTCCTACGAGCAGTACTTC | CASSLGTQGSYEQYF
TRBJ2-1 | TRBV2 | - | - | TGTGCCAGCAGTGAACCTAACAATGAGCAGTTCTTC | CASSEPNNEQFF
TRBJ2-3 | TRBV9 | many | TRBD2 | TGTGCCAGCAGCGTTACTAGCGGGATTGAGGCAGATACGCAGTATTTT | CASSVTSGIEADTQYF
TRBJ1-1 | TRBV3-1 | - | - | TGTGCCAGCAGCCAAGATGCGGGATTGGACACTGAAGCTTTCTTT | CASSQDAGLDTEAFF